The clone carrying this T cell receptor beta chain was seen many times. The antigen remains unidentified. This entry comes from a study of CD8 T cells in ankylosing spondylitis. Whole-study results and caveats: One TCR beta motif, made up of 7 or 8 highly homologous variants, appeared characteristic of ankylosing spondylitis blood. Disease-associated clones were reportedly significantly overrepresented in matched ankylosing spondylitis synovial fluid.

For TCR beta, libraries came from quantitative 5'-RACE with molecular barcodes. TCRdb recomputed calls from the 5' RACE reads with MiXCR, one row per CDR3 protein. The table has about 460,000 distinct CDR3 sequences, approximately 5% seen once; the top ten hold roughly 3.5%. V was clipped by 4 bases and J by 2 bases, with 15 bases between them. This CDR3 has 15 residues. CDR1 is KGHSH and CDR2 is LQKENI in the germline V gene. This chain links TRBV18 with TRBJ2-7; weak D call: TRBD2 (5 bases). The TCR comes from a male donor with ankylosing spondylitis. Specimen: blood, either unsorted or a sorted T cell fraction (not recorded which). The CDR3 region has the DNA TGTGCCAGCTCACGCAGAGAGGACTTTCCCTACGAGCAGTACTTC. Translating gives CASSRREDFPYEQYF.